One sample yielded the 19 T cell receptor beta chains listed below, sequenced in a study of T cell changes during pregnancy in multiple sclerosis. Some clones are missing from TCRdb's copy, which holds only in-frame ones; the method was immunoSEQ multiplex PCR. The table lists more than 35,000 clones, 90% to 95% of them singletons. Sample: CD4+ T cells from peripheral blood mononuclear cells, taken in the third trimester of pregnancy. Source of these receptors: a female donor in good health, enrolled as a control in a pregnancy study.

The chain recombines TRBV18 with TRBJ1-2; TRBD1 is a possible D gene (6 bases). V shed 6 bases and J shed 0 bases, with 17 bases lying between them. Germline CDR1 reads KGHSH; CDR2 reads LQKENI. This CDR3 has 16 amino acids. CDR3 in amino acids: CASSRGQLKANYGYTF. The DNA for the CDR3 is TGTGCCAGCTCGCGCGGACAGCTAAAAGCTAACTATGGCTACACCTTC. Full variable domain (missing parts from reference TRBV18 and TRBJ1-2): NAGVMQNPRHLVRRRGQEARLRCSPMKGHSHVYWYRQLPEEGLKFMVYLQKENIIDESGMPKERFSAEFPKEGPSILRIQQVVRGDSAAYFCASSRGQLKANYGYTFGSGTRLTVV.

V is TRBV7-6 and J is TRBJ2-1; D is perhaps TRBD2 (7 bases). CDR3 length: 17 amino acids. Deletions cut 4 bases from V and 5 bases from J, with 21 bases between. Germline-derived CDR1 and CDR2 are SGHVS and FNYEAQ. The CDR3 sequence: CASSSSFGGGENNEQFF. The CDR3 region has the DNA TGTGCCAGCAGCTCCAGTTTTGGAGGGGGGGAAAACAATGAGCAGTTCTTC.

V usage is TRBV19 and J usage is TRBJ1-2; D may be TRBD1 (6 bases). Trimming stripped 7 bases from V and 6 bases from J, with 18 bases between. This CDR3 has 14 amino acids. Germline V gene lookup returns CDR1 LNHDA and CDR2 SQIVND (reference sequence). This chain's CDR3 is CASNMGWGPNGYTF. The CDR3 bases are TGTGCCAGTAATATGGGATGGGGGCCCAATGGCTACACCTTC.

This clone has just a few counts. CDR3 bases: TGTGCCAGCAGCTTAGGGGGGGCCTATGGCTACACCTTC. It yields the protein CASSLGGAYGYTF. The chain is built from TRBV13 and TRBJ1-2; the D gene is possibly TRBD1 (6 bases). V dropped 0 bases and J dropped 4 bases, with 6 bases sitting between them. This CDR3 has 13 residues. Germline V gives CDR1 PRHDT, CDR2 FYEKMQ (reference sequence).

This clone was seen only once. This chain connects TRBV7-9 to TRBJ1-2; D not certain. V lost 5 bases to trimming and J lost 10 bases, with 17 bases between them. Germline-derived CDR1 and CDR2 are SEHNR and FQNEAQ (reference sequence). This CDR3 is 13 amino acids long. The CDR3 loop is CASSHDRGLSYTF. The DNA for the CDR3 is TGTGCCAGCAGCCACGATCGGGGTTTGTCCTACACCTTC.

V usage is TRBV9 and J usage is TRBJ2-4; a possible D gene is TRBD2 (6 bases). V shed 3 bases and J shed 5 bases, with 15 bases lying between them. The CDR3 has 15 amino acids. Germline V gives CDR1 SGDLS, CDR2 YYNGEE. This CDR3 reads CASSAHGGRENIQYF. Here the CDR3 DNA reads TGTGCCAGCAGCGCCCACGGAGGGCGGGAAAACATTCAGTACTTC.

The chain couples TRBV7-3 to TRBJ2-1; perhaps TRBD2 as D (5 bases). The CDR3 is 15 amino acids. Trimming took off 2 bases at V and 1 base at J, with 9 bases between the two ends. CDR1 SGHTA and CDR2 FQGTGA come from the germline V gene. CDR3 in DNA: TGTGCCAGCAGCTTAGGTTCGGGATCCTACAATGAGCAGTTCTTC. It specifies CASSLGSGSYNEQFF.

The chain employs TRBV5-4 and TRBJ2-1, with 9 positions matching TRBD2. The V and J ends lost 2 bases and 0 bases, in that order; junction bases with no gene match: 9. Germline V gene lookup returns CDR1 SGHNT and CDR2 YYREEE (reference sequence). CDR3 length: 18 amino acids. The CDR3, as DNA: TGTGCCAGCAGCTTCAGTTCTAGCGGGACCTACTCCTACAATGAGCAGTTCTTC. Protein product: CASSFSSSGTYSYNEQFF.

J is TRBJ1-2 and V is TRBV30; no clear D. The CDR3 is 13 amino acids. The germline V and J ends were trimmed by 4 bases and 4 bases, with 13 bases remaining between them. The germline CDR1 and CDR2 sequences are GTSNPN and SVGIG (reference sequence). The CDR3 DNA reads as TGTGCCTGGACCACAACCGTATCCTATGGCTACACCTTC. This encodes CAWTTTVSYGYTF.

The chain has TRBV6-5 and TRBJ2-3, with a possible D match to TRBD2 (5 bases). There are 14 residues in the CDR3. The germline V gene has CDR1 MNHEY and CDR2 SVGAGI. The germline V and J ends were trimmed by 5 bases and 2 bases, with 11 bases remaining between them. CDR3 region: CASSRLGDTDTQYF. In DNA form, the CDR3 reads TGTGCCAGCAGTCGACTCGGGGACACAGATACGCAGTATTTT.

The chain carries TRBV15 and TRBJ2-3, with D tentatively TRBD2 (6 bases). Trimming cost V 5 bases and J 2 bases, with 17 bases left between them. Germline CDR1 and CDR2: LNHNV and YYDKDF (reference sequence). This CDR3 contains 16 residues. CDR3 nucleotide sequence: TGTGCCACCAGCCCCCGGGGAGGAGGGGACACAGATACGCAGTATTTT. Translating it yields CATSPRGGGDTDTQYF.

CDR3 in amino acids: CASSRDRGPYNEQFF. CDR3 sequence (DNA): TGTGCCAGCAGCCGTGACAGGGGTCCTTACAATGAGCAGTTCTTC. The genes are TRBV7-3 and TRBJ2-1; 8 bases match TRBD1. Germline CDR1 and CDR2: SGHTA and FQGTGA. The CDR3 contains 15 residues. V lost 5 bases and J lost 4; bases outside the gene matches: 7.

The V and J genes are TRBV30 and TRBJ2-5; 8 positions match TRBD1. This CDR3 contains 11 residues. V trimming: 6 bases; J trimming: 5 bases; junction bases outside the gene matches: 2. From germline, CDR1 is GTSNPN and CDR2 SVGIG (reference sequence). CDR3 DNA sequence: TGTGCCTGCCGACAGGGGGAGACCCAGTACTTC. Translated: CACRQGETQYF.

V is TRBV30 and J is TRBJ1-3, with D unresolved. Trimming left V 0 bases short and J 1 base short, with 16 bases between. Looked up from germline, CDR1 is GTSNPN and CDR2 is SVGIG (reference sequence). The CDR3 length is 17 residues. CDR3 in amino acids: CAWSVSRFRDSGNTIYF. The CDR3 nucleotides read TGTGCCTGGAGTGTATCGCGTTTCCGGGATTCTGGAAACACCATATATTTT. The full variable domain, completed using reference TRBV30 and TRBJ1-3, is SQTIHQWPATLVQPVGSPLSLECTVEGTSNPNLYWYRQAAGRGLQLLFYSVGIGQISSEVPQNLSASRPQDRQFILSSKKLLLSDSGFYLCAWSVSRFRDSGNTIYFGEGSWLTVV.

The chain is built from TRBV28 and TRBJ1-6; 9 bases fit TRBD1. Germline V gene lookup returns CDR1 MDHEN and CDR2 SYDVKM. The CDR3 length is 15 residues. The trim removed 6 bases at V and 12 bases at J, leaving 12 bases unmatched. The CDR3, as DNA: TGTGCCAGCAGGTCTTCCGGGACAGGGAATCGACCCCTCCACTTT. Protein product: CASRSSGTGNRPLHF.

The V and J genes are TRBV6-5 and TRBJ2-3; D remains unclear. The V gene's germline CDR1 is MNHEY and CDR2 SVGAGI. V was cut by 2 bases and J by 4 bases, with 7 bases left in between. This CDR3 region has 13 residues. As DNA, the CDR3 is TGTGCCAGCAGTTACCCCCCCGCAGATACGCAGTATTTT. Amino acids: CASSYPPADTQYF.

The CDR3 sequence: CASSSPRGRGYNEQFF. The CDR3 bases are TGTGCCAGCAGTTCCCCCCGGGGGAGGGGCTACAATGAGCAGTTCTTC. The chain combines TRBV6-5 with TRBJ2-1, with 7 bases fitting TRBD2. Per the germline V gene, CDR1 is MNHEY and CDR2 is SVGAGI. This CDR3 comprises 16 residues. Germline trimming cut 4 bases from V and 3 bases from J; bases unmatched to any gene: 9.

The chain combines TRBV28 with TRBJ1-1, with unresolved D. Trimming shortened V by 6 bases and J by 0 bases, and 11 bases separated the two germline ends. Germline assignment: CDR1 MDHEN and CDR2 SYDVKM. CDR3 length equals 14 residues. The CDR3 DNA reads as TGTGCCAGCAGCAACTGGGCTTTGAACACTGAAGCTTTCTTT. It specifies CASSNWALNTEAFF.

The rearrangement joins TRBV10-2 to TRBJ2-1; the D gene is possibly TRBD2 (7 bases). This CDR3 is 15 amino acids long. In germline, CDR1 is WSHSY, CDR2 SAAADI. Trimming cost V 8 bases and J 9 bases, with 23 bases left between them. CDR3 nucleotides: TGCGCCAGCCTTCGGGGGGCCCGTGAGGGGAGTGAGCAGTTCTTC. It codes for CASLRGAREGSEQFF.